One T cell receptor beta chain is described in this entry. The sample originates from a study of blood T cell repertoires in COVID-19. Germline lookup yields CDR1 KGHSH and CDR2 LQKENI. The V gene end was trimmed by 4 bases and the J gene end by 0 bases; junction bases not matched to a gene: 5. There are 17 residues in the CDR3. In the original processing: Estimated nucleated cell counts came from reference gene primer amplification. Assay: immunoSEQ multiplex PCR; the TCRdb copy retains only in-frame clones and omits some. The V and J calls and clone size come from that table; D and trimming were worked out from the DNA. The sample lists more than 55,000 clones, 88% occurring once.

Sequencing input: peripheral blood. This TCR was sampled from a man aged 60 to 75 with acute or convalescent COVID-19. This sequence joins TRBV18 and TRBJ2-6, with 8 nucleotides matching TRBD1. The CDR3 coding sequence is TGTGCCAGCTCACGGGGACAGGCAACCTCTGGGGCCAACGTCCTGACTTTC. It is translated as CASSRGQATSGANVLTF.